The 24 T cell receptor beta chains reported below all come from one sample, sequenced in a study of T cells after yellow fever vaccination. Using its own MiXCR run on the 5' RACE reads, TCRdb lists one record per CDR3 protein. The sample has about 160,000 distinct CDR3 sequences, around 7% seen once; the top ten hold 2.5%. This sample comprised CD4+ T cells sorted from PBMCs, obtained about 5 days after the first yellow fever vaccination. The receptors come from a man aged 18 to 30 who received the YFV17D yellow fever vaccine.

This clonotype was observed many times. CDR3 bases: TGTGCCAGCAGCTTCGGGGACAACTCCTACGAGCAGTACTTC. Its translation: CASSFGDNSYEQYF. The chain joins TRBV11-2 to TRBJ2-7; TRBD1 is a possible D gene (6 bases). The germline V and J ends were trimmed by 3 bases and 0 bases, with 9 bases remaining between them. The CDR3 sequence is 14 residues long. Germline V gives CDR1 SGHAT, CDR2 FQNNGV.

The chain recombines TRBV5-1 with TRBJ2-3, with 7 nucleotides matching TRBD2. CDR1 is SGHRS and CDR2 is YFSETQ in the germline V gene. The CDR3 extends over 15 amino acids. Losses at the gene ends were 1 base for V and 2 bases for J; bases not matched to a gene: 4. CDR3 DNA: TGCGCCAGCAGCTTGACTAGCGAGATCACAGATACGCAGTATTTT. This gives the protein CASSLTSEITDTQYF.

In this sample, this clonotype turned up many times. The J gene is TRBJ2-1, the V gene TRBV2; 12 bases fit TRBD2. The CDR3 sequence is 14 residues long. The V and J ends lost 2 bases and 10 bases, in that order; junction bases with no gene match: 3. Germline assignment: CDR1 SNHLY and CDR2 FYNNEI. Written as DNA, the CDR3 is TGTGCCAGCAGTGAACTAGCGGGGGGGCTGGAGCAGTTCTTC. Protein product: CASSELAGGLEQFF.

This clonotype was observed a handful of times. The chain carries TRBV6-2 or TRBV6-3 and TRBJ1-1; no clear D. The CDR3 extends over 16 amino acids. The V gene's germline CDR1 is MNHEY and CDR2 SVGEGT. The V end was cut by 2 bases, the J end by 0 bases, with 13 bases between. The CDR3 region is CASSYGQAIMNTEAFF. The CDR3 DNA follows: TGTGCCAGCAGTTACGGGCAGGCTATCATGAACACTGAAGCTTTCTTT.

The chain links TRBV4-3 to TRBJ1-3; D unresolved. The CDR3 has 16 amino acids. V was clipped by 0 bases and J by 3 bases, with 12 bases between them. Looked up from germline, CDR1 is LGHNA and CDR2 is YSLEER. The CDR3 DNA is TGCGCCAGCAGCCAAGATTTTGAAGGGCTTGGAAACACCATATATTTT. Translating it yields CASSQDFEGLGNTIYF.

The rearrangement joins TRBV7-2 to TRBJ2-2; 9 bases line up with TRBD2. CDR3 length: 15 amino acids. From germline, CDR1 is SGHTA and CDR2 FQGNSA. V trimming: 7 bases; J trimming: 4 bases; junction bases outside the gene matches: 7. The chain's CDR3 is CASTGLAGLTGELFF. CDR3 nucleotide sequence: TGTGCCAGCACTGGGCTAGCGGGACTCACCGGGGAGCTGTTTTTT. The variable domain in full, completed from reference TRBV7-2 and TRBJ2-2, reads GAGVSQSPSNKVTEKGKDVELRCDPISGHTALYWYRQSLGQGLEFLIYFQGNSAPDKSGLPSDRFSAERTGGSVSTLTIQRTQQEDSAVYLCASTGLAGLTGELFFGEGSRLTVL.

Many counts were recorded for this clonotype. The V and J genes are TRBV7-2 and TRBJ2-2, with 7 positions matching TRBD2. Germline lookup yields CDR1 SGHTA and CDR2 FQGNSA. This CDR3 has 15 residues. Unmatched junction bases numbered 6, after V lost 1 base and J lost 7 bases. The CDR3 here is CASSLGRLAGGELFF. The CDR3 nucleotides read TGTGCCAGCAGCTTAGGCAGACTAGCCGGCGGGGAGCTGTTTTTT.

This clonotype was detected many times. CDR3 loop: CASSLRQDNQPQHF. The CDR3 bases are TGTGCCAGCAGCCTCCGCCAGGACAATCAGCCCCAGCATTTT. V usage is TRBV6-2 or TRBV6-3 and J usage is TRBJ1-5, with unresolved D. The V end lost 6 bases, the J end lost 3 bases, and 12 bases lay between the germline ends. The CDR3 totals 14 residues. Germline loops: CDR1 MNHEY, CDR2 SVGEGT.

V and J are TRBV9 and TRBJ2-7; TRBD2 might be the D (6 bases). Trimming took off 1 base at V and 6 bases at J, with 11 bases between the two ends. There are 13 residues in the CDR3. The germline V gene has CDR1 SGDLS and CDR2 YYNGEE. The CDR3 here is CASSVSGGGEQYF. The CDR3 DNA reads as TGTGCCAGCAGCGTATCCGGGGGTGGCGAGCAGTACTTC.

Many counts were recorded for this clonotype. This chain joins TRBV7-3 and TRBJ2-1; 8 bases match TRBD2. The CDR3 spans 17 residues. Germline assignment: CDR1 SGHTA and CDR2 FQGTGA. V shed 3 bases, J shed 0 bases, and the junction held 7 bases outside the gene matches. As DNA, the CDR3 is TGTGCCAGCAGCTTTGGGACTAGGAAGAGCTCCTACAATGAGCAGTTCTTC. Translated, it gives CASSFGTRKSSYNEQFF.

This clonotype occurred many times. This chain uses TRBV5-1 with TRBJ2-5; perhaps TRBD1 as D (6 bases). V lost 4 bases and J lost 2, with 12 bases in between. CDR1 and CDR2 (germline): SGHRS, YFSETQ. The CDR3 contains 14 residues. CDR3 coding DNA: TGCGCCAGCAGCCCGGACAGAGAACAAGAGACCCAGTACTTC. Translation gives CASSPDREQETQYF.

This clonotype was seen a handful of times. J is TRBJ1-5 and V is TRBV20-1; D might be TRBD1 (5 bases). Germline V gives CDR1 DFQATT, CDR2 SNEGSKA (reference sequence). The CDR3 is made up of 13 amino acids. V lost 1 base and J 6 bases, leaving 10 bases between the germline ends. CDR3 residues: CSARGGGGQPQHF. The DNA of the CDR3 is TGCAGTGCTAGAGGGGGGGGTGGTCAGCCCCAGCATTTT.

This clonotype was picked up a small number of times. V is TRBV4-3 and J is TRBJ2-5, with 8 bases identical to TRBD2. Unmatched junction bases numbered 9, after V lost 1 base and J lost 5 bases. The CDR3 consists of 16 residues. Germline CDR1 reads LGHNA; CDR2 reads YSLEER. CDR3 sequence: CASSQGSGGAGETQYF. CDR3 in DNA: TGCGCCAGCAGCCAAGGCTCCGGGGGGGCCGGTGAGACCCAGTACTTC.

This clonotype was picked up many times. V and J are TRBV6-1 and TRBJ2-1; perhaps TRBD1 as D (5 bases). The V and J ends lost 6 bases and 10 bases respectively, with 25 bases between them. The CDR3 has 16 amino acids. The germline V gene encodes CDR1 MNHNS and CDR2 SASEGT. The CDR3 region is CASSRAVPLGHYEQFF. Written as DNA, the CDR3 is TGTGCCAGCAGCCGCGCTGTTCCTTTGGGGCATTACGAGCAGTTCTTC.

V gene TRBV11-1 combines with J gene TRBJ2-2; D call uncertain. Germline V CDR1 and CDR2: SGHAT, FQDESV (reference sequence). The V gene lost 4 bases and the J gene lost 4 bases, with 22 bases spanning the gap. The CDR3 consists of 18 residues. The CDR3 DNA reads as TGTGCCAGCAGCTCCCGACCGATGCCAGGTTCCGCCACCGGGGAGCTGTTTTTT. It encodes CASSSRPMPGSATGELFF.

Here the CDR3 reads CASSLATSYEQYF. CDR3 coding DNA: TGTGCCAGCAGCCTAGCGACAAGTTACGAGCAGTACTTC. V and J are TRBV11-2 and TRBJ2-7, with D perhaps matching TRBD2 (6 bases). CDR1 SGHAT and CDR2 FQNNGV come from the germline V gene. This CDR3 is built from 13 residues. Between the trimmed V and J ends, which lost 5 bases and 4 bases, there was a span of 12 bases.

In its sample, this clonotype was seen many times. V is TRBV6-2 or TRBV6-3 and J is TRBJ1-5, with unresolved D. Germline values: CDR1 MNHEY, CDR2 SVGEGT. The CDR3 is 11 residues long. V lost 6 bases, J lost 3 bases, and 3 bases lay in between. The CDR3 coding sequence is TGTGCCAGCAGCCCCAATCAGCCCCAGCATTTT. Protein product: CASSPNQPQHF.

Details on this clonotype: A much larger clone differs from this one at a single base, so this may be a read error. This sequence joins TRBV18 and TRBJ2-1; no firm D call. The CDR3 has 15 amino acids. The V end was cut by 6 bases, the J end by 5 bases, with 17 bases between. In germline, CDR1 is KGHSH, CDR2 LQKENI. CDR3 protein: CASSPWADLHNEQFF. The CDR3, as DNA: TGTGCCAGCTCCCCATGGGCAGACCTCCACAATGAGCAGTTCTTC.

This clonotype was seen many times. J is TRBJ2-5 and V is TRBV12-3 or TRBV12-4; no definite D call. This CDR3 has 11 residues. V lost 6 bases to trimming and J lost 5 bases, with 7 bases between them. CDR3 residues: CASSWAETQYF. The CDR3 nucleotides read TGTGCCAGCAGCTGGGCGGAGACCCAGTACTTC.

The table lists this clonotype with many counts. V gene TRBV4-1 combines with J gene TRBJ2-5, with D possibly matching TRBD1 (5 bases). The germline V gene encodes CDR1 MGHRA and CDR2 YSYEKL. Trimming took 5 bases from V and 3 from J, leaving 10 bases between them. This CDR3 comprises 13 residues. The CDR3 loop is CASSGRVKETQYF. The CDR3 DNA reads TGCGCCAGCAGCGGCAGGGTAAAAGAGACCCAGTACTTC.

The chain employs TRBV6-1 and TRBJ1-2; 9 bases map to TRBD1. J was trimmed by 4 bases and V by 2 bases; bases with no gene match: 5. Germline loops: CDR1 MNHNS, CDR2 SASEGT. The length of the CDR3 is 15 residues. The CDR3 nucleotides are TGTGCCAGCAGTGAAAATTGGGACAGGGCCTATGGCTACACCTTC. This gives the protein CASSENWDRAYGYTF.

This chain uses TRBV7-2 with TRBJ1-1, with 12 positions matching TRBD1. The CDR3 is made up of 20 amino acids. CDR1 is SGHTA, CDR2 FQGNSA, per germline. V was clipped by 5 bases and J by 3 bases; unmatched bases: 19. The CDR3 DNA sequence: TGTGCCAGCAGCCCGGGAGGACCGGGACAGGGGGCAGGTGTGGACACTGAAGCTTTCTTT. This gives the protein CASSPGGPGQGAGVDTEAFF.

This clonotype was detected many times. The rearrangement joins TRBV7-2 to TRBJ2-1; D is ambiguous. Germline lookup yields CDR1 SGHTA and CDR2 FQGNSA. V was trimmed by 4 bases and J by 10 bases, leaving 14 bases between them. The length of the CDR3 is 13 residues. This CDR3 reads CASSSYVAHEQFF. For the CDR3, the DNA is TGTGCCAGCAGCTCCTACGTGGCGCACGAGCAGTTCTTC.

In its sample, this clonotype was seen many times. The chain is built from TRBV6-2 or TRBV6-3 and TRBJ2-3; D uncertain. Trimming stripped 7 bases from V and 1 base from J, with 6 bases between. This CDR3 has 12 residues. Looked up from germline, CDR1 is MNHEY and CDR2 is SVGEGT. CDR3 DNA sequence: TGTGCCAGCACCCAGGGCACAGATACGCAGTATTTT. Its translation is CASTQGTDTQYF.